The 26 T cell receptor beta chains below all came from one sample that was sequenced in a study of cytomegalovirus exposure and HLA in healthy donors. Using immunoSEQ multiplex PCR, the repertoire was profiled, and TCRdb retains in-frame clones only, with some absent. The sample yields about 130,000 clones, just under 90% seen once. The sequenced sample consisted of PBMCs. The receptors stem from a man younger than 45 in good health and CMV-seronegative.

The sample holds one count of this clone. The chain links TRBV7-9 to TRBJ2-1, with TRBD2 matching 11 bases. CDR3 length equals 16 residues. V lost 5 bases, J lost 4 bases, and 7 bases stayed unmatched. Per germline, CDR1 SEHNR and CDR2 FQNEAQ (reference sequence). The CDR3 nucleotides are TGTGCCAGCAGCCCGAGACTAGCGGGGCCTTACAATGAGCAGTTCTTC. Protein: CASSPRLAGPYNEQFF.

A word on this clone: At one of its ends the junction is not consistent with the germline gene, which may arise from a read error. The CDR3 loop is CASSPIGAGETQYF. For the CDR3, the DNA is TGTGCTAGCAGCCCCATTGGAGCGGGGGAGACCCAGTACTTC. The rearrangement links TRBV7-7 to TRBJ2-5, with 7 positions matching TRBD2. CDR1 is SSHAT, CDR2 FNYEAQ, per germline (reference sequence). The CDR3 sequence is 14 residues long.

The chain uses TRBV6-6 and TRBJ2-3, with 8 bases lining up with TRBD2. In germline, CDR1 is MNHNY, CDR2 SVGAGI (reference sequence). This CDR3 is 13 amino acids long. J was trimmed by 2 bases and V by 7 bases; bases with no gene match: 2. This CDR3 is CASTGLVTDTQYF. The CDR3 region has the DNA TGTGCCAGCACGGGACTAGTCACAGATACGCAGTATTTT.

This chain uses TRBV28 with TRBJ2-7; a possible D gene is TRBD2 (5 bases). Trimming took off 3 bases at V and 7 bases at J, with 16 bases between the two ends. The CDR3 runs to 14 residues. CDR1 is MDHEN, CDR2 SYDVKM, per germline. The DNA of the CDR3 is TGTGCCAGCAGTTTGCGAGGGCCGGGAATGGAGCAGTACTTC. The encoded protein is CASSLRGPGMEQYF. Supplemented by reference TRBV28 and TRBJ2-7, the full variable domain reads DVKVTQSSRYLVKRTGEKVFLECVQDMDHENMFWYRQDPGLGLRLIYFSYDVKMKEKGDIPEGYSVSREKKERFSLILESASTNQTSMYLCASSLRGPGMEQYFGPGTRLTVT.

The chain recombines TRBV7-9 with TRBJ1-3, with TRBD1 identical over 11 bases. Germline trimming cut 2 bases from V and 4 bases from J; bases unmatched to any gene: 4. CDR1 SEHNR and CDR2 FQNEAQ come from the germline V gene (reference sequence). The CDR3 spans 16 residues. CDR3 sequence (DNA): TGTGCCAGCAGCTTACGGGACAGGGGGGAAGGAAACACCATATATTTT. It yields the protein CASSLRDRGEGNTIYF.

This clone showed up just once. The gene calls are TRBV4-1 and TRBJ1-2, with 9 bases fitting TRBD1. The CDR3 sequence is 16 residues long. Looked up from germline, CDR1 is MGHRA and CDR2 is YSYEKL. Trimming took 1 base from V and 1 from J; bases not matched to a gene: 4. The CDR3 sequence: CASSQVPTGGNYGYTF. CDR3 bases: TGCGCCAGCAGCCAAGTTCCGACAGGGGGTAACTATGGCTACACCTTC.

The sample holds many counts of this clone. The same CDR3 also results from other DNA sequences found in this sample. This chain links TRBV6-4 with TRBJ2-3, with 13 bases identical to TRBD2. J lost 1 base, V lost 6 bases, and 1 base had no gene match. There are 15 residues in the CDR3. CDR1 and CDR2 (germline): MRHNA, SNTAGT. The CDR3 nucleotides read TGTGCCAGCAGCGGGACTAGCGGGGGCACAGATACGCAGTATTTT. This encodes CASSGTSGGTDTQYF.

This chain links TRBV6-6 with TRBJ2-7; TRBD1 agrees at 12 bases. Per the germline V gene, CDR1 is MNHNY and CDR2 is SVGAGI (reference sequence). CDR3 size: 15 residues. V trimming: 6 bases; J trimming: 4 bases; junction bases outside the gene matches: 7. CDR3 in amino acids: CASRRDRGREYEQYF. The CDR3 DNA is TGTGCCAGCAGACGGGACAGGGGGCGCGAATACGAGCAGTACTTC.

The chain couples TRBV9 to TRBJ2-5; 9 bases line up with TRBD1. Germline V gene data show CDR1 as SGDLS and CDR2 as YYNGEE. J lost 4 bases, V lost 3 bases, and 10 bases had no gene match. This CDR3 has 16 amino acids. The CDR3 region is CASSATGTGLLETQYF. The CDR3 region has the DNA TGTGCCAGCAGCGCCACCGGGACAGGGCTTTTAGAGACCCAGTACTTC.

The gene calls are TRBV27 and TRBJ2-1; D may be TRBD1 (6 bases). V was pared by 5 bases and J by 2 bases, with 13 bases between. This CDR3 comprises 15 residues. The V gene's germline CDR1 is MNHEY and CDR2 SMNVEV (reference sequence). CDR3 amino acids: CASSRTAGAYNEQFF. CDR3 sequence (DNA): TGTGCCAGCAGTCGGACAGCCGGAGCCTACAATGAGCAGTTCTTC.

V gene TRBV25-1 combines with J gene TRBJ1-1, with a tentative D call TRBD1 (6 bases). The length of the CDR3 is 16 residues. Trimming removed 4 bases from V and 1 base from J, with 16 bases in between. Germline assignment: CDR1 MGHDK and CDR2 SYGVNS. CDR3: CASSVYWTEANTEAFF. The CDR3 coding sequence is TGTGCCAGCAGTGTATACTGGACAGAGGCGAACACTGAAGCTTTCTTT.

The chain carries TRBV6-6 and TRBJ1-2; no definite D call. V lost 6 bases and J 5 bases, leaving 19 bases between the germline ends. This CDR3 has 15 amino acids. Germline V gene data show CDR1 as MNHNY and CDR2 as SVGAGI (reference sequence). The CDR3: CASRGGSVGSYGYTF. The DNA of the CDR3 is TGTGCCAGCAGGGGAGGGTCGGTGGGGAGTTATGGCTACACCTTC.

V is TRBV2 and J is TRBJ1-6, with TRBD1 matching over 7 bases. Germline loops: CDR1 SNHLY, CDR2 FYNNEI. The V gene end was trimmed by 4 bases and the J gene end by 9 bases; junction bases not matched to a gene: 6. The CDR3 sequence is 14 residues long. CDR3: CASSAGTEGSPLHF. CDR3 DNA: TGTGCCAGCAGTGCCGGGACAGAGGGTTCACCCCTCCACTTT.

The rearrangement links TRBV5-1 to TRBJ1-1; D is unclear. CDR3 length equals 12 residues. CDR1 is SGHRS, CDR2 YFSETQ, per germline. Trimming removed 0 bases from V and 8 bases from J, with 8 bases in between. CDR3 nucleotide sequence: TGCGCCAGCAGCTTGGGAACAGTAGAAGCTTTCTTT. Protein: CASSLGTVEAFF. Drawing the rest from reference TRBV5-1 and TRBJ1-1, the complete variable domain is KAGVTQTPRYLIKTRGQQVTLSCSPISGHRSVSWYQQTPGQGLQFLFEYFSETQRNKGNFPGRFSGRQFSNSRSEMNVSTLELGDSALYLCASSLGTVEAFFGQGTRLTVV.

This clone was detected only a few times. The gene calls are TRBV19 and TRBJ1-5; perhaps TRBD1 as D (5 bases). CDR3 length: 13 amino acids. Per germline, CDR1 LNHDA and CDR2 SQIVND (reference sequence). V lost 1 base, J lost 6 bases, and 7 bases lay in between. CDR3 coding DNA: TGTGCCAGTAGTATAGTTCAGGGTCAGCCCCAGCATTTT. Protein sequence: CASSIVQGQPQHF.

The V gene is TRBV4-1, the J gene TRBJ1-4; D is unclear. Germline CDR1 and CDR2: MGHRA and YSYEKL. This CDR3 spans 17 amino acids. V was clipped by 4 bases and J by 8 bases, with 23 bases between them. In DNA form, the CDR3 reads TGCGCCAGCAGCCTGCAGAGGGCGGACGGACCATACGAAAAACTGTTTTTT. Translating gives CASSLQRADGPYEKLFF.

The chain joins TRBV2 to TRBJ1-5, with TRBD1 identical over 8 bases. Germline values: CDR1 SNHLY, CDR2 FYNNEI. The CDR3 is 18 residues long. With V trimmed by 6 bases and J by 0 bases, 13 bases remained unmatched. The CDR3 region is CASSTKQGQDNSNQPQHF. Written as DNA, the CDR3 is TGTGCCAGCAGCACTAAACAGGGACAGGACAATAGCAATCAGCCCCAGCATTTT.

This clone appeared a few times. The chain couples TRBV28 to TRBJ1-1; D is ambiguous. V lost 8 bases and J 5 bases, leaving 9 bases between the germline ends. This CDR3 region has 11 residues. Germline CDR1 is MDHEN and CDR2 is SYDVKM. The CDR3 coding sequence is TGTGCCAGCCCCCGGGGAACTGAAGCTTTCTTT. Protein: CASPRGTEAFF.

The V and J genes are TRBV5-1 and TRBJ1-1, with a tentative D call TRBD1 (5 bases). The length of the CDR3 is 16 residues. Trimming removed 4 bases from V and 4 bases from J, with 20 bases in between. Per germline, CDR1 SGHRS and CDR2 YFSETQ. The CDR3 spells CASSLNGGVGFTEAFF. The CDR3 nucleotides are TGCGCCAGCAGCCTCAACGGGGGGGTTGGATTCACTGAAGCTTTCTTT.

The J gene is TRBJ2-7, the V gene TRBV6-6; 7 bases align to TRBD2. This CDR3 contains 12 residues. The junction had 9 bases not matched to a gene; V was cut back by 10 bases and J by 6 bases. From germline, CDR1 is MNHNY and CDR2 SVGAGI (reference sequence). CDR3 nucleotides: TGTGCCACCTTTCGCCCGGGGGGCGAGCAGTACTTC. Translation gives CATFRPGGEQYF.

The gene calls are TRBV2 and TRBJ1-3; a possible D gene is TRBD1 (5 bases). The CDR3 contains 14 residues. Trimming shortened V by 8 bases and J by 0 bases, and 11 bases separated the two germline ends. Germline CDR1 SNHLY, CDR2 FYNNEI. CDR3 DNA sequence: TGTGCCAGCTGTTCTGACAGCTCTGGAAACACCATATATTTT. Translation: CASCSDSSGNTIYF.

CDR3 DNA sequence: TGTGCCAGCAGTTTAACGGGGTACACCGGGGAGCTGTTTTTT. Its translation is CASSLTGYTGELFF. The chain uses TRBV27 and TRBJ2-2; D is possibly TRBD2 (5 bases). This CDR3 is built from 14 residues. Trimming took off 2 bases at V and 3 bases at J, with 7 bases between the two ends. Germline CDR1 is MNHEY and CDR2 is SMNVEV (reference sequence).

This chain uses TRBV5-1 with TRBJ2-3; D possibly corresponds to TRBD2 (6 bases). Trimming pared 2 bases from V and 6 bases from J, leaving 13 bases between. The CDR3 runs 14 residues. Germline CDR1 and CDR2: SGHRS and YFSETQ. The CDR3 sequence is CASSFGTQADTQYF. The CDR3 region has the DNA TGCGCCAGCAGCTTTGGGACTCAAGCGGATACGCAGTATTTT.

The chain combines TRBV7-9 with TRBJ2-7; 8 nucleotides align to TRBD2. Germline CDR1 reads SEHNR; CDR2 reads FQNEAQ (reference sequence). The CDR3 totals 14 residues. After removal of 5 bases from V and 3 bases from J, the junction contained 6 bases not matched to a gene. CDR3 nucleotide sequence: TGTGCCAGCAGCCGTAGCGGGGCTAACTACGAGCAGTACTTC. Translation: CASSRSGANYEQYF.

V and J are TRBV7-9 and TRBJ2-3; TRBD2 agrees at 8 bases. Per germline, CDR1 SEHNR and CDR2 FQNEAQ (reference sequence). The junction had 4 bases not matched to a gene; V was cut back by 3 bases and J by 2 bases. The CDR3 length is 15 residues. CDR3 in amino acids: CASSLTSVITDTQYF. CDR3 sequence (DNA): TGTGCCAGCAGCTTGACTAGCGTAATCACAGATACGCAGTATTTT. The whole variable domain, remainder taken from reference TRBV7-9 and TRBJ2-3, is DTGVSQNPRHKITKRGQNVTFRCDPISEHNRLYWYRQTLGQGPEFLTYFQNEAQLEKSRLLSDRFSAERPKGSFSTLEIQRTEQGDSAMYLCASSLTSVITDTQYFGPGTRLTVL.

The V gene is TRBV6-1, the J gene TRBJ2-1; 7 bases fit TRBD1. The CDR3 is made up of 15 amino acids. With 6 bases clipped from V and 16 bases from J, the junction kept 21 bases outside the gene matches. Germline CDR1 is MNHNS and CDR2 is SASEGT. As DNA, the CDR3 is TGTGCCAGCAGACTAGGCGAGGGGGCGAGCTTTGACGAATTCTTC. It codes for CASRLGEGASFDEFF.